These 5 T cell receptor beta chains originate from one sample sequenced in a study of T cells in Graves' hyperthyroidism and ophthalmopathy. Amplified TCR beta CDR3 regions derived from RNA transcripts. When the TCR CDR3 underwent first-round RT-PCR, the HTBI primer set was used. TCRdb reanalysed the multiplex PCR reads using MiXCR and keeps one entry per CDR3 protein. The profile shows around 700,000 distinct CDR3 sequences, under 20% of them singletons. Sequenced input: blood. These receptors all stem from a woman aged 45-65 years with Graves' hyperthyroidism that later progressed to Graves' ophthalmopathy.

The chain employs TRBV2 and TRBJ1-1; TRBD1 agrees at 9 bases. Germline V lookup: CDR1 SNHLY, CDR2 FYNNEI. Trimming took 4 bases from V and 4 from J; bases not matched to a gene: 7. The CDR3 has 15 residues. This CDR3 reads CASSGSDRGGTEAFF. The CDR3 nucleotides are TGTGCCAGCAGTGGGTCCGACAGGGGGGGCACTGAAGCTTTCTTT.

In this sample, this clonotype turned up a few times. The chain combines TRBV4-1 with TRBJ2-1; TRBD2 matches at 7 bases. Looked up from germline, CDR1 is MGHRA and CDR2 is YSYEKL. The V and J ends lost 2 bases and 6 bases, in that order; junction bases with no gene match: 4. CDR3 length equals 14 residues. This CDR3 is CASSQLAGVNEQFF. The DNA of the CDR3 is TGCGCCAGCAGCCAACTTGCGGGGGTCAATGAGCAGTTCTTC.

This chain links TRBV5-1 with TRBJ2-3, with 9 bases fitting TRBD2. The CDR3 consists of 17 residues. The germline V gene has CDR1 SGHRS and CDR2 YFSETQ. V was pared by 2 bases and J by 7 bases, with 14 bases of the junction left unmatched. In DNA form, the CDR3 reads TGCGCCAGCAGCTTCGGTTCAGGGCGGGGGGGCTCGAATACGCAGTATTTT. It is translated as CASSFGSGRGGSNTQYF. The full variable domain, completed using reference TRBV5-1 and TRBJ2-3, is KAGVTQTPRYLIKTRGQQVTLSCSPISGHRSVSWYQQTPGQGLQFLFEYFSETQRNKGNFPGRFSGRQFSNSRSEMNVSTLELGDSALYLCASSFGSGRGGSNTQYFGPGTRLTVL.

This clonotype has ten or more counts. The rearrangement links TRBV5-1 to TRBJ2-7; 7 positions match TRBD1. Trimming cost V 0 bases and J 5 bases; bases outside gene matches: 8. Germline V gene lookup returns CDR1 SGHRS and CDR2 YFSETQ. The CDR3 covers 15 residues. CDR3 DNA sequence: TGCGCCAGCAGCTTGGTGGTTCAGGGGGAGCACGAGCAGTACTTC. Translation gives CASSLVVQGEHEQYF.

About this clonotype itself: It may be a read error: a sequence one base away is much more abundant. The CDR3 DNA reads TGTGCCAGCAGGCCCTCCTCCTCCGGGACGGAGAACACTGAAGCTTTCTTT. This encodes CASRPSSSGTENTEAFF. J is TRBJ1-1 and V is TRBV6-2 or TRBV6-3; possible D gene TRBD1, 5 bases. V gave up 6 bases and J gave up 1 base, with 21 bases separating them. Germline assignment: CDR1 MNHEY and CDR2 SVGEGT. The CDR3 is made up of 17 amino acids.